These 16 T cell receptor beta chains originate from one sample sequenced in a study of blood T cell repertoires in COVID-19. Repertoires were generated with immunoSEQ multiplex PCR, while TCRdb's copy carries only in-frame clones and drops some. Of roughly 140,000 clones detected, approximately 86% appear once; the ten largest clones hold 6.2%. The material sequenced was PBMCs or T cells enriched from blood (not recorded which). Receptors originate from a woman aged 35 to 49 who had recovered from COVID-19.

The V call is TRBV11-3, the J call TRBJ2-1; D is perhaps TRBD2 (6 bases). The length of the CDR3 is 15 residues. CDR1 and CDR2 from the germline V gene are SGHNT and YENEEA. V was clipped by 3 bases and J by 6 bases, with 15 bases between them. The CDR3 region has the DNA TGTGCCAGCAGCTTCCGGGACTTACCGTTCAATGAGCAGTTCTTC. Amino acid sequence: CASSFRDLPFNEQFF.

The chain couples TRBV4-2 to TRBJ2-3, with D possibly matching TRBD2 (5 bases). This CDR3 has 14 residues. V lost 4 bases and J lost 6, with 14 bases in between. In germline, CDR1 is LGHNA, CDR2 YNFKEQ. CDR3 nucleotide sequence: TGTGCCAGCAGCCCCGGAACGGGGTACGATACGCAGTATTTT. Its translation: CASSPGTGYDTQYF.

This clone was observed a handful of times. J is TRBJ1-5 and V is TRBV6-5; weak D call: TRBD1 (6 bases). V was trimmed by 6 bases and J by 5 bases, leaving 11 bases between them. CDR1 MNHEY and CDR2 SVGAGI come from the germline V gene. This CDR3 contains 13 residues. The CDR3 loop is CASSGQPHQPQHF. Here the CDR3 DNA reads TGTGCCAGCAGCGGACAGCCCCATCAGCCCCAGCATTTT.

The J gene is TRBJ1-5, the V gene TRBV5-5; 8 bases line up with TRBD1. The CDR3 has 14 amino acids. V shed 3 bases and J 4 bases; nucleotides not matched to a gene: 3. Germline V gene lookup returns CDR1 SGHKS and CDR2 YYEKEE (reference sequence). In DNA form, the CDR3 reads TGTGCCAGCAGCTCGGACAGGGTGAATCAGCCCCAGCATTTT. Its protein product is CASSSDRVNQPQHF.

V gene TRBV7-2 combines with J gene TRBJ1-1; tentative D call: TRBD1 (6 bases). The CDR3 is 15 residues long. The ends were cut back, 5 bases at V and 3 bases at J, with 16 bases in the middle. Germline CDR1 is SGHTA and CDR2 is FQGNSA. Written as DNA, the CDR3 is TGTGCCAGCAGCCTAGAGGGGGGGGTGTACACTGAAGCTTTCTTT. It codes for CASSLEGGVYTEAFF.

The chain combines TRBV27 with TRBJ1-1; TRBD1 might be the D (5 bases). The CDR3 consists of 13 residues. Deletions cut 1 base from V and 5 bases from J, with 8 bases between. The germline V gene encodes CDR1 MNHEY and CDR2 SMNVEV (reference sequence). The CDR3 protein is CASSLFGGTEAFF. CDR3 coding DNA: TGTGCCAGCAGTTTATTCGGGGGGACTGAAGCTTTCTTT.

This clone has more than one count but fewer than ten. The chain uses TRBV27 and TRBJ2-7, with TRBD1 matching over 10 bases. The CDR3 spans 14 residues. V dropped 6 bases and J dropped 3; count of bases not matched to a gene: 5. Germline V gene sequence: CDR1 MNHEY, CDR2 SMNVEV (reference sequence). In nucleotides, the CDR3 is TGTGCCAGCAGCCCGGACAGGGGGAACTACGAGCAGTACTTC. This gives the protein CASSPDRGNYEQYF.

The chain joins TRBV20-1 to TRBJ2-7; the match to TRBD2 covers 9 bases. V was clipped by 3 bases and J by 1 base; unmatched bases: 1. CDR1 and CDR2 (germline): DFQATT, SNEGSKA (reference sequence). The CDR3 runs to 13 residues. Here the CDR3 DNA reads TGCAGTGCTAGTAGCGGGGGATCCTACGAGCAGTACTTC. It is translated as CSASSGGSYEQYF.

This CDR3 reads CASSIQRGYGYTF. The DNA for the CDR3 is TGTGCCAGTAGTATTCAAAGGGGCTATGGCTACACCTTC. The rearrangement joins TRBV19 to TRBJ1-2; a possible D gene is TRBD1 (5 bases). The ends were cut back, 3 bases at V and 4 bases at J, with 9 bases in the middle. This CDR3 spans 13 amino acids. The germline gives CDR1 LNHDA, CDR2 SQIVND (reference sequence).

This chain links TRBV4-2 with TRBJ1-1, with a weak D call TRBD1 (5 bases). Germline assignment: CDR1 LGHNA and CDR2 YNFKEQ. The length of the CDR3 is 17 residues. V was trimmed by 1 base and J by 1 base, leaving 16 bases between them. The CDR3 bases are TGTGCCAGCAGCCAAGGGGGGGTTGGCACCCGGAACACTGAAGCTTTCTTT. As protein: CASSQGGVGTRNTEAFF.

The genes are TRBV14 and TRBJ2-1; 14 bases fit TRBD2. This CDR3 is built from 22 residues. V shed 1 base and J 5 bases; nucleotides not matched to a gene: 19. The V gene's germline CDR1 is SGHDN and CDR2 FVKESK. DNA for the CDR3: TGTGCCAGCAGCCAAGTGTTTTTCCGGGGACTAGCGGGGGAGTCCCCGCACAATGAGCAGTTCTTC. Its translation: CASSQVFFRGLAGESPHNEQFF. Variable domain in full (rest from reference TRBV14 and TRBJ2-1): EAGVTQFPSHSVIEKGQTVTLRCDPISGHDNLYWYRRVMGKEIKFLLHFVKESKQDESGMPNNRFLAERTGGTYSTLKVQPAELEDSGVYFCASSQVFFRGLAGESPHNEQFFGPGTRLTVL.

The V and J genes are TRBV3-1 (or the pseudogene TRBV3-2) and TRBJ2-7; no clear D. Germline V gene sequence: CDR1 LGHDT, CDR2 YNNKEL (reference sequence). The CDR3 length is 13 residues. Trimming removed 3 bases from V and 3 bases from J, with 9 bases in between. CDR3 protein: CASSQGSYYEQYF. The DNA for the CDR3 is TGTGCCAGCAGCCAGGGCTCCTACTACGAGCAGTACTTC.

The genes are TRBV19 and TRBJ1-1; tentatively, D is TRBD1 (6 bases). This CDR3 region has 13 residues. V was clipped by 7 bases and J by 8 bases, with 17 bases between them. CDR1 and CDR2 (germline): LNHDA, SQIVND (reference sequence). DNA of the CDR3: TGTGCCAGTATCGACGGGAAAGGACAGGAAGCTTTCTTT. Translation: CASIDGKGQEAFF.

The rearrangement joins TRBV7-9 to TRBJ1-1; D unclear. The V end was cut by 8 bases, the J end by 4 bases, with 11 bases between. Germline V lookup: CDR1 SEHNR, CDR2 FQNEAQ (reference sequence). There are 12 residues in the CDR3. CDR3 in amino acids: CASAPSGTEAFF. CDR3 sequence (DNA): TGTGCCAGCGCTCCATCGGGCACTGAAGCTTTCTTT.

The genes are TRBV29-1 and TRBJ1-1; maybe TRBD1 (5 bases). The V and J ends lost 6 bases and 5 bases respectively, with 10 bases between them. CDR3 length equals 11 residues. The germline CDR1 and CDR2 sequences are SQVTM and ANQGSEA. CDR3 sequence (DNA): TGCAGCGTCTCTGGGGCTACTGAAGCTTTCTTT. Encoded protein: CSVSGATEAFF.

The chain joins TRBV5-4 to TRBJ2-2, with 7 bases lining up with TRBD2. This CDR3 is built from 14 residues. V trimming: 6 bases; J trimming: 1 base; junction bases outside the gene matches: 3. Germline V CDR1 and CDR2: SGHNT, YYREEE (reference sequence). The CDR3 region has the DNA TGTGCCAGCAAGGGCGGGGGGAACACCGGGGAGCTGTTTTTT. Amino acids: CASKGGGNTGELFF.